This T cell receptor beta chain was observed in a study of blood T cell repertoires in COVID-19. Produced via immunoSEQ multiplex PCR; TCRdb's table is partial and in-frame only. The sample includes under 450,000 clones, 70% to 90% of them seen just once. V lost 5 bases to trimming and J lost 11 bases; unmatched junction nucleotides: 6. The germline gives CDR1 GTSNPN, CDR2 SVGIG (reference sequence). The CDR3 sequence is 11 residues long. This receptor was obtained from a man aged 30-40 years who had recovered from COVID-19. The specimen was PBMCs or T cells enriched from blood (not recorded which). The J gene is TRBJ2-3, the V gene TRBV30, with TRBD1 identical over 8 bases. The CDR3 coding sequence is TGTGCCTGGGCCACAGGGGGACTGCAGTATTTT. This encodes CAWATGGLQYF.